This T cell receptor (beta chain) comes out of a study of cytomegalovirus exposure and HLA in healthy donors. Whole-study results and caveats: A list of roughly 160 TCR beta chains associated with cytomegalovirus was given.

Both 60 Vbeta primers and 13 Jbeta primers went into the PCR. The protocol was immunoSEQ multiplex PCR, while the TCRdb copy is restricted to in-frame clones and leaves out a portion. The data contain 160,000 or so clones, around 76% of them seen just once; the ten biggest clones take up roughly 1%. Germline loops: CDR1 MGHRA, CDR2 YSYEKL. There are 16 residues in the CDR3. Trimming shortened V by 2 bases and J by 2 bases, and 14 bases separated the two germline ends. As for this clone: What it binds is unknown.

Sequencing was carried out using PBMCs. The V gene is TRBV4-1, the J gene TRBJ2-3; the D gene is possibly TRBD2 (5 bases). This receptor was taken from a woman between 40 and 50 years old in good health and CMV-seronegative. The CDR3 nucleotides are TGCGCCAGCAGCCAATGGTCCCATAGCGACACAGATACGCAGTATTTT. Protein product: CASSQWSHSDTDTQYF.